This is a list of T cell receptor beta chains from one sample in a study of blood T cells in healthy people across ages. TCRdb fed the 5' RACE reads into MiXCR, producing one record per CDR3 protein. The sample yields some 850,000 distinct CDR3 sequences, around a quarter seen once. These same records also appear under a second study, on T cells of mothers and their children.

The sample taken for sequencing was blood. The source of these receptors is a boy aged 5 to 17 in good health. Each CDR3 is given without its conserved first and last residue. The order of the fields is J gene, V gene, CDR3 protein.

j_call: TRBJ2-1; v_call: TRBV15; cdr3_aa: ATSPRSAPSSYNEQF
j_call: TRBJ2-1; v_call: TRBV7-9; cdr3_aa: ASSLARRGAYNEQF
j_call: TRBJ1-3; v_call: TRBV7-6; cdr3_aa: ASSLVRASSGNTIY
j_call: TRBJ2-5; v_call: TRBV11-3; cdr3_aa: ASSPGLAGAEETQY
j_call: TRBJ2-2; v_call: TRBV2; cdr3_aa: ASGGGTGELF
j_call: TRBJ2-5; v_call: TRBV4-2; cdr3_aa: ASSQAGSRTTGETQC
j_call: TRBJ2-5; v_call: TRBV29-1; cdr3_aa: SVERLAGPVSETQY
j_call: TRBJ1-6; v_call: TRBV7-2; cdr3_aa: ASSSSSYNSPLH
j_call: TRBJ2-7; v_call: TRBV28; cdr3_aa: ASSPGWFQY
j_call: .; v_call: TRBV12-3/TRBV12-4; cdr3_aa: ASSPSSGGEQF
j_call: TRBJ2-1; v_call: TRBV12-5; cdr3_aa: ASGLDSIFEQF
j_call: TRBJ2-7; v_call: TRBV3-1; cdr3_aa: ASSPSLRGRSYEQY
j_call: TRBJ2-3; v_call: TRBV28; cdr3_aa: ASRNTYRDRGTTDTQY
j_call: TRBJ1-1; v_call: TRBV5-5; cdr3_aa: ASSLSWTEAF
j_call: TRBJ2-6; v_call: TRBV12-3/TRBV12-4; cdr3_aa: ASSLRGAGANVLT
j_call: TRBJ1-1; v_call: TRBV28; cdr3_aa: ASSLGGRKNTEAF
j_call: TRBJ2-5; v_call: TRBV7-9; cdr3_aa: ASSLLLLRPETQY
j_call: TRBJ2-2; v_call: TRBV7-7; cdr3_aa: ASSRDRVTGELF
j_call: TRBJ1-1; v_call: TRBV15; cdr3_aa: ATSARFGNTEAF
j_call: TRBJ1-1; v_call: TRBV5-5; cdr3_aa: ASSVYDRGRNTEAF
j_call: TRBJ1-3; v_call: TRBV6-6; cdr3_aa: ASSPFAGNTIY
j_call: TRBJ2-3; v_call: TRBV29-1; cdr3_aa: SVESAGGPTDTQY